The 10 T cell receptor beta chains presented below share a single source sample, sequenced in a study of T cell clones after liver transplantation. Sequencing used immunoSEQ multiplex PCR; TCRdb keeps in-frame clones, though not all of them. The sample has roughly 100,000 clones, around 86% seen once. The starting material was CD4+ T cells from blood, obtained before liver transplant. Every receptor here comes from a human donor who received a liver transplant.

The V and J genes are TRBV5-1 and TRBJ2-7; 11 nucleotides agree with TRBD2. Unmatched junction bases numbered 14, after V lost 3 bases and J lost 3 bases. The CDR3 has 18 amino acids. In germline, CDR1 is SGHRS, CDR2 YFSETQ. The CDR3: CASSYSGTSGLTRYEQYF. The CDR3 bases are TGCGCCAGCAGCTATTCCGGGACTAGCGGCCTCACCCGCTACGAGCAGTACTTC.

V and J are TRBV13 and TRBJ1-1; a possible D gene is TRBD1 (6 bases). Germline assignment: CDR1 PRHDT and CDR2 FYEKMQ (reference sequence). The CDR3 covers 14 residues. The ends were cut back, 8 bases at V and 0 bases at J, with 13 bases in the middle. In DNA form, the CDR3 reads TGTGCCAGCGGCGTGGGGGGGCTGAACACTGAAGCTTTCTTT. Its protein is CASGVGGLNTEAFF.

The chain has TRBV5-4 and TRBJ1-1; 9 positions match TRBD1. The CDR3 extends over 16 amino acids. The V gene's germline CDR1 is SGHNT and CDR2 YYREEE (reference sequence). Losses at the gene ends were 1 base for V and 4 bases for J; bases not matched to a gene: 8. CDR3 residues: CASSLISTGGGTEAFF. CDR3 nucleotides: TGTGCCAGCAGCTTGATATCGACAGGGGGTGGCACTGAAGCTTTCTTT.

V is TRBV7-6 and J is TRBJ2-2, with D unresolved. V was pared by 4 bases and J by 4 bases, with 7 bases between. This CDR3 region has 13 residues. Germline assignment: CDR1 SGHVS and CDR2 FNYEAQ. The CDR3 sequence: CASSYQVTGELFF. CDR3 sequence (DNA): TGTGCCAGCAGCTACCAGGTCACCGGGGAGCTGTTTTTT.

The rearrangement links TRBV7-2 to TRBJ2-3, with D tentatively TRBD2 (5 bases). Germline V lookup: CDR1 SGHTA, CDR2 FQGNSA. CDR3 length: 14 residues. V was trimmed by 1 base and J by 5 bases, leaving 10 bases between them. The DNA of the CDR3 is TGTGCCAGCAGCTTAGGAGGGCCTAAAGATACGCAGTATTTT. Translation gives CASSLGGPKDTQYF. Filled out from reference TRBV7-2 and TRBJ2-3, the complete variable domain reads GAGVSQSPSNKVTEKGKDVELRCDPISGHTALYWYRQSLGQGLEFLIYFQGNSAPDKSGLPSDRFSAERTGGSVSTLTIQRTQQEDSAVYLCASSLGGPKDTQYFGPGTRLTVL.

The gene calls are TRBV5-1 and TRBJ1-2; maybe TRBD1 (6 bases). Between the trimmed V and J ends, which lost 5 bases and 4 bases, there was a span of 21 bases. The CDR3 runs 16 residues. Per germline, CDR1 SGHRS and CDR2 YFSETQ. CDR3 sequence (DNA): TGCGCCAGCAGAGACCCACAGGGTGCCAGGAGCTATGGCTACACCTTC. The encoded protein is CASRDPQGARSYGYTF.

The rearrangement joins TRBV12-5 to TRBJ1-5, with a possible D match to TRBD1 (6 bases). V was shortened by 7 bases and J by 0 bases, with 22 bases between the two germline ends. The germline CDR1 and CDR2 sequences are LGHNT and FRNRAP. This CDR3 is built from 18 residues. In nucleotides, the CDR3 is TGTGCTAGTGCCCTGGGGAGGGGCGGGGGCTATAGCAATCAGCCCCAGCATTTT. Amino acids: CASALGRGGGYSNQPQHF.

This chain links TRBV2 with TRBJ1-5; 7 bases agree with TRBD1. The CDR3 length is 13 residues. Losses at the gene ends were 6 bases for V and 7 bases for J; bases not matched to a gene: 6. Germline V gives CDR1 SNHLY, CDR2 FYNNEI. The CDR3 DNA reads as TGTGCCAGCAGAGTTACAGGGGTCCAGCCCCAGCATTTT. It translates to CASRVTGVQPQHF.

The rearrangement joins TRBV10-1 to TRBJ2-5; D ambiguous. The ends were cut back, 0 bases at V and 1 base at J, with 15 bases in the middle. This CDR3 has 17 amino acids. Germline assignment: CDR1 WNHNN and CDR2 SYGVQD (reference sequence). The CDR3: CASSESGPTVSQETQYF. Written as DNA, the CDR3 is TGCGCCAGCAGTGAGTCGGGCCCTACGGTTAGCCAAGAGACCCAGTACTTC.

The chain is built from TRBV9 and TRBJ1-1; tentative D call: TRBD1 (6 bases). The CDR3 runs to 13 residues. Trimming pared 0 bases from V and 5 bases from J, leaving 8 bases between. CDR1 and CDR2 from the germline V gene are SGDLS and YYNGEE. The CDR3 loop is CASSVGRGTEAFF. CDR3 coding DNA: TGTGCCAGCAGCGTAGGCAGGGGAACTGAAGCTTTCTTT.